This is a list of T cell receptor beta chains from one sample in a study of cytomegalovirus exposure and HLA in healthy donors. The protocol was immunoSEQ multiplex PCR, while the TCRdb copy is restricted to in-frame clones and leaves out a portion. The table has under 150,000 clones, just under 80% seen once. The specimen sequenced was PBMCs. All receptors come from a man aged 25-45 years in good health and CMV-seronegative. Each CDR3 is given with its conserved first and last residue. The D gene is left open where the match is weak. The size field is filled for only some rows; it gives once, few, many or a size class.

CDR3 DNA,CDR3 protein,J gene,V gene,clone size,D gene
TGTGCCATCAGTGACCCCGGGCAGGGAAAGAGAGGTGAAGCTTTCTTT,CAISDPGQGKRGEAFF,TRBJ1-1,TRBV10-3,few,-
TGTGCCAGTAGTATCCCCCCGGGACTTCGCACAGATACGCAGTATTTT,CASSIPPGLRTDTQYF,TRBJ2-3,TRBV19,-,-
TGTGCCAGCAGTCTAGGAGGGGGCCGGGGCACAGATACGCAGTATTTT,CASSLGGGRGTDTQYF,TRBJ2-3,TRBV2,-,-
TGTGCCAGTAGTCTCCGTCTAGGATTGAACACTGAAGCTTTCTTT,CASSLRLGLNTEAFF,TRBJ1-1,TRBV19,-,-
TGTGCCAGCAGTTACAGCCCGAATAGCAATCAGCCCCAGCATTTT,CASSYSPNSNQPQHF,TRBJ1-5,TRBV6-5,-,-
TGTGCCTGGAGTTCACAGGCAATACAAGGTCAGCCCCAGAATTTT,CAWSSQAIQGQPQNF,TRBJ1-5,TRBV30,-,-
TGTGCCAGCAGCTCCTTAGCGGGGGGGCAAGAGACCCAGTACTTC,CASSSLAGGQETQYF,TRBJ2-5,TRBV7-6,-,TRBD2
TGTGCCAGCAGCTCCAGACAGGGCGAAAGGGAGACCCAGTACTTC,CASSSRQGERETQYF,TRBJ2-5,TRBV5-4,few,TRBD1
TGTGCCAGCAGCTTGGGACAGCCCTATGGCTACACCTTC,CASSLGQPYGYTF,TRBJ1-2,TRBV7-8,-,TRBD1
TGTGCCACCAGCAGGGCCTCAGGAACGACCTACGAGCAGTACTTC,CATSRASGTTYEQYF,TRBJ2-7,TRBV15,-,-
TGTGCCAGCCTCCGGCAGGGGTCAGATACGCAGTATTTT,CASLRQGSDTQYF,TRBJ2-3,TRBV27,-,-
TGCGCCAGCAGCTCCAATCTAGCGGGAGACGGTTCAGATACGCAGTATTTT,CASSSNLAGDGSDTQYF,TRBJ2-3,TRBV5-1,-,TRBD2
TGTGCCAGCAGTGAATACGGGAGCAATCAGCCCCAGCATTTT,CASSEYGSNQPQHF,TRBJ1-5,TRBV25-1,-,-
TGTGCCAGCAGTTTGACAGGGTCAAATGAAAAACTGTTTTTT,CASSLTGSNEKLFF,TRBJ1-4,TRBV28,few,TRBD1
TGTGCCAGCAGTTACGGGGGGGCGAACGACTATGGCTACACCTTC,CASSYGGANDYGYTF,TRBJ1-2,TRBV6-5,few,-
TGTGCCAGCAGCCTGGTCGGCAGGGCCTACGAGCAGTACTTC,CASSLVGRAYEQYF,TRBJ2-7,TRBV5-6,-,-
TGTGCCAGCAGCCCCAGACTAGCGGGAGGGGTCACCTACAATGAGCAGTTCTTC,CASSPRLAGGVTYNEQFF,TRBJ2-1,TRBV7-3,-,TRBD2
TGTGCCAGCAGCTTTGCGGGTTGGAACTATGGCTACACCTTC,CASSFAGWNYGYTF,TRBJ1-2,TRBV7-2,-,-
TGCGCCAGCAGCTTGGGGACAGGCAGCAATCAGCCCCAGCATTTT,CASSLGTGSNQPQHF,TRBJ1-5,TRBV5-1,-,TRBD1
TGTGCCAGCAGCTTGTTCCGTTACTCCCCTACCGGGGAGCTGTTTTTT,CASSLFRYSPTGELFF,TRBJ2-2,TRBV5-6,-,-